This record looks at one T cell receptor beta chain sequence and its context. This specimen belongs to a study of T cell responses to AZD1222 COVID-19 vaccine. Germline CDR1 LNHDA, CDR2 SQIVND (reference sequence). V shed 5 bases and J shed 10 bases, with 18 bases lying between them. The CDR3 sequence is 14 residues long. Sequencing was performed with immunoSEQ multiplex PCR; in TCRdb, only in-frame clones are kept and a portion is missing. Among 100,000 to 150,000 clones listed, approximately 89% were seen once. The input for sequencing was peripheral blood, taken on day 0 of AZD1222 vaccination. The rearrangement links TRBV19 to TRBJ2-1; perhaps D is TRBD1 or TRBD2 (5 bases each). The clonotype comes from an adult in good health. The CDR3 DNA sequence: TGTGCCAGTAGTCCCCGAGGGGACCTGCAGGAGCAGTTCTTC. Translating gives CASSPRGDLQEQFF.